This T cell receptor beta chain was identified in a study of cytomegalovirus exposure and HLA in healthy donors. Regarding the study as a whole: A later analysis showed TCR association rates differing by HLA locus, peaking at DRB1 and lowest at HLA-C.

PCR used 60 Vbeta primers and 13 Jbeta primers. The assay was immunoSEQ multiplex PCR, and TCRdb's table has in-frame clones only and misses some. The profile shows around 150,000 clones, roughly 80% of them singletons. This clone appeared once. As yet, its antigen is unknown. With 1 base clipped from V and 7 bases from J, the junction kept 5 bases outside the gene matches. This CDR3 comprises 14 residues. Germline CDR1 reads LGHNA; CDR2 reads YSLEER. V is TRBV4-3 and J is TRBJ1-1, with 8 positions matching TRBD1. What was sequenced was PBMCs. The source of this sequence is a male donor in good health and CMV-seropositive. The CDR3 protein is CASSQGDRGIEAFF. The CDR3 DNA reads TGCGCCAGCAGCCAAGGAGACAGGGGTATTGAAGCTTTCTTT.